The 18 T cell receptor beta chains given below trace back to one sample, sequenced in a study of T cells after yellow fever vaccination. TCRdb used MiXCR to reprocess the 5' RACE reads, holding one entry per CDR3 protein. The sample consists of roughly 340,000 distinct CDR3 sequences, roughly 4% of them appearing once. Here the sequenced sample was PBMCs, taken 5 days after the yellow fever booster vaccination. The origin of the receptors is a man aged 18 to 30 who received the YFV17D yellow fever vaccine.

This clonotype has only a few counts. The chain joins TRBV11-2 to TRBJ2-3; possible D gene TRBD1, 6 bases. Germline values: CDR1 SGHAT, CDR2 FQNNGV. Between the trimmed V and J ends, which lost 0 bases and 2 bases, there was a span of 18 bases. This CDR3 comprises 18 residues. The CDR3 region is CASSLDLLDPGVTDTQYF. The CDR3 nucleotides are TGTGCCAGCAGCTTAGATCTCCTGGACCCAGGGGTCACAGATACGCAGTATTTT.

This clonotype turned up a few times. The rearrangement joins TRBV12-3 or TRBV12-4 to TRBJ2-5; possible D gene TRBD1, 6 bases. The CDR3 length is 12 residues. V was pared by 10 bases and J by 0 bases, with 9 bases between. The CDR3 protein is CATRTDQETQYF. The CDR3 region has the DNA TGTGCCACGCGGACAGACCAAGAGACCCAGTACTTC.

The rearrangement links TRBV5-1 to TRBJ2-3; D is undetermined. CDR1 is SGHRS, CDR2 YFSETQ, per germline. The V gene lost 1 base and the J gene lost 6 bases, with 9 bases spanning the gap. This CDR3 spans 13 amino acids. CDR3 region: CASSLTFGDTQYF. The DNA of the CDR3 is TGCGCCAGCAGCTTGACGTTCGGGGATACGCAGTATTTT.

V gene TRBV5-5 combines with J gene TRBJ2-1, with D perhaps being TRBD1 or TRBD2 (5 bases each). Trimming left V 5 bases short and J 6 bases short, with 24 bases between. CDR1 is SGHKS, CDR2 YYEKEE, per germline (reference sequence). The CDR3 has 17 amino acids. This CDR3 is CASRTPRGGTTVNEQFF. DNA of the CDR3: TGTGCCAGCAGGACGCCGAGGGGTGGTACAACGGTCAATGAGCAGTTCTTC.

This clonotype was seen more than once but under ten times. The V gene is TRBV2, the J gene TRBJ2-3; TRBD2 agrees at 9 bases. Germline V gene data show CDR1 as SNHLY and CDR2 as FYNNEI. The CDR3 has 14 residues. V lost 7 bases, J lost 2 bases, and 4 bases stayed unmatched. The CDR3 sequence is CASKVAGVTDTQYF. The CDR3 nucleotides read TGTGCCAGCAAAGTAGCGGGGGTCACAGATACGCAGTATTTT.

This clonotype was observed a few times. This sequence joins TRBV12-3 or TRBV12-4 and TRBJ2-7, with 7 nucleotides matching TRBD1. V lost 5 bases, J lost 8 bases, and 6 bases stayed unmatched. The length of the CDR3 is 12 residues. The CDR3, as DNA: TGTGCCAGCAGTCCTTCAGGGGGAAAGCAGTACGTC. This codes for CASSPSGGKQYV.

The J gene is TRBJ2-7, the V gene TRBV5-4; D may be TRBD1 (6 bases). V was cut by 0 bases and J by 7 bases, with 17 bases left in between. The CDR3 contains 15 residues. CDR1 is SGHNT, CDR2 YYREEE, per germline (reference sequence). The CDR3 coding sequence is TGTGCCAGCAGCTTGGCCGGCAGGGGCCCGCTGGAGCAGTACGTC. This translates into CASSLAGRGPLEQYV.

This chain connects TRBV28 to TRBJ2-7; the D call may be TRBD1 or TRBD2 (6 bases each). The CDR3 is made up of 16 amino acids. The V gene lost 4 bases and the J gene lost 0 bases, with 16 bases spanning the gap. Per the germline V gene, CDR1 is MDHEN and CDR2 is SYDVKM. CDR3 DNA sequence: TGTGCCAGCAGTTCCCCCAGGAGGGGGAGCTCCTACGAGCAGTACGTC. Amino acid sequence: CASSSPRRGSSYEQYV.

Many counts were recorded for this clonotype. The chain recombines TRBV7-9 with TRBJ2-5; 8 nucleotides line up with TRBD2. The germline CDR1 and CDR2 sequences are SEHNR and FQNEAQ (reference sequence). This CDR3 region has 15 residues. V trimming: 3 bases; J trimming: 2 bases; junction bases outside the gene matches: 5. CDR3 DNA: TGTGCCAGCAGCTTCCCGCGGGGGGCACAAGAGACCCAGTACTTC. Its protein is CASSFPRGAQETQYF.

The V gene is TRBV5-1, the J gene TRBJ1-1; D uncertain. The CDR3 has 14 residues. Germline values: CDR1 SGHRS, CDR2 YFSETQ. Between the trimmed V and J ends, which lost 0 bases and 1 base, there was a span of 7 bases. CDR3 loop: CASSLDSSNTEAFF. The CDR3 region has the DNA TGCGCCAGCAGCTTGGACAGCTCGAACACTGAAGCTTTCTTT.

This clonotype was observed a few times. The rearrangement links TRBV5-6 to TRBJ2-3, with 8 bases lining up with TRBD2. V lost 7 bases and J lost 0; bases outside the gene matches: 4. The germline V gene has CDR1 SGHDT and CDR2 YYEEEE. The CDR3 runs 14 residues. CDR3 coding DNA: TGTGCCAGCGGGTTAGCGGGGAGCACAGATACGCAGTATTTT. Translation: CASGLAGSTDTQYF. Full variable domain (outside the CDR3, taken from reference TRBV5-6 and TRBJ2-3): DAGVTQSPTHLIKTRGQQVTLRCSPKSGHDTVSWYQQALGQGPQFIFQYYEEEERQRGNFPDRFSGHQFPNYSSELNVNALLLGDSALYLCASGLAGSTDTQYFGPGTRLTVL.

The V and J genes are TRBV20-1 and TRBJ2-1; the match to TRBD2 covers 8 bases. This CDR3 has 17 amino acids. Germline-derived CDR1 and CDR2 are DFQATT and SNEGSKA (reference sequence). J was trimmed by 5 bases and V by 0 bases; bases with no gene match: 12. The CDR3 bases are TGCAGTGCTAGAGATGTCGGCGGGGGGTCCCACAACAATGAGCAGTTCTTC. It encodes CSARDVGGGSHNNEQFF.

This clonotype was observed a few times. CDR3 sequence: CASGVGTPETQYF. The CDR3 nucleotides read TGTGCCAGCGGGGTTGGGACTCCTGAGACCCAGTACTTC. This chain connects TRBV6-2 or TRBV6-3 to TRBJ2-5; a possible D gene is TRBD2 (6 bases). The CDR3 has 13 amino acids. Trimming cost V 8 bases and J 5 bases, with 15 bases left between them. The germline V gene has CDR1 MNHEY and CDR2 SVGEGT.

This clonotype was detected only a few times. The chain has TRBV14 and TRBJ1-2, with D possibly being TRBD1 (5 bases). With 0 bases removed from V and 8 bases from J, the gap between germline ends came to 10 bases. The germline V gene has CDR1 SGHDN and CDR2 FVKESK. This CDR3 is built from 13 residues. The DNA for the CDR3 is TGTGCCAGCAGCCAAGAGACAGCCCTGGGCTACACCTTC. Encoded protein: CASSQETALGYTF.

A few counts support this clonotype. With a much larger clone just one base away, this may be a read error. This chain connects TRBV5-1 to TRBJ2-3, with 8 bases identical to TRBD2. The length of the CDR3 is 12 residues. Germline lookup yields CDR1 SGHRS and CDR2 YFSETQ. Written as DNA, the CDR3 is TGCGCCAGCAGCAGCGGGGGAGATACGCATTATTTT. This encodes CASSSGGDTHYF.

This clonotype has at least ten counts. This chain uses TRBV12-3 or TRBV12-4 with TRBJ2-3; TRBD1 aligns across 7 bases. This CDR3 region has 15 residues. Trimming removed 8 bases from V and 2 bases from J; junction bases left unmatched: 10. Here the CDR3 reads CASSTQGTLTDTQYF. The CDR3 DNA sequence: TGTGCCAGCTCGACACAGGGGACCCTCACAGATACGCAGTATTTT.

The V call is TRBV19, the J call TRBJ2-5; tentative D call: TRBD2 (6 bases). With 6 bases removed from V and 2 bases from J, the gap between germline ends came to 10 bases. CDR3 length: 13 amino acids. Germline loops: CDR1 LNHDA, CDR2 SQIVND (reference sequence). This CDR3 reads CASRGGLQETQYF. The CDR3 bases are TGTGCCAGTAGGGGGGGACTGCAAGAGACCCAGTACTTC.

This clonotype was found a few times. The chain uses TRBV9 and TRBJ2-1, with no clear D. The V end lost 2 bases, the J end lost 2 bases, and 11 bases lay between the germline ends. CDR3 length: 15 amino acids. Germline V lookup: CDR1 SGDLS, CDR2 YYNGEE. CDR3 DNA: TGTGCCAGCAGCGTCGACTGGGTGGCCTACAATGAGCAGTTCTTC. This codes for CASSVDWVAYNEQFF. The full variable domain, in which reference TRBV9 and TRBJ2-1 provide the parts outside the CDR3, is DSGVTQTPKHLITATGQRVTLRCSPRSGDLSVYWYQQSLDQGLQFLIQYYNGEERAKGNILERFSAQQFPDLHSELNLSSLELGDSALYFCASSVDWVAYNEQFFGPGTRLTVL.